A single sample is the source of the 17 T cell receptor beta chains below, sequenced in a study of breast tumors, draining lymph nodes, adjacent tissues. TCRdb reprocessed the multiplex PCR reads with MiXCR, giving one entry per CDR3 protein. The profile shows about 13,000 distinct CDR3 sequences, 40% to 55% of them singletons. Sequencing used tumor-adjacent breast tissue. The receptors were sampled from a female donor with breast cancer. Some clones in this sample may be carry-over from other donors' samples.

J is TRBJ1-4 and V is TRBV12-3 or TRBV12-4; 8 nucleotides align to TRBD1. Trimming at V came to 5 bases and at J to 1 base, leaving 18 bases not matched to a gene. This CDR3 comprises 20 residues. The CDR3 DNA sequence: TGTGCCAGCAGTCACACACCGACAGGGGTGGAGTTAATAACTAATGAAAAACTGTTTTTT. This codes for CASSHTPTGVELITNEKLFF.

The chain links TRBV7-3 to TRBJ2-3; TRBD2 aligns across 9 bases. Trimming at V came to 3 bases and at J to 4 bases, leaving 5 bases not matched to a gene. From germline, CDR1 is SGHTA and CDR2 FQGTGA. CDR3 length: 15 amino acids. The CDR3 loop reads CASSFGGRAPDTQYF. CDR3 nucleotides: TGTGCCAGCAGCTTCGGCGGGAGGGCCCCAGATACGCAGTATTTT.

This clonotype was counted ten times or more. One base away lies a much larger clone, so this may be a sequencing read error. This chain uses TRBV12-3 or TRBV12-4 with TRBJ2-1; 9 bases are a match to TRBD2. The CDR3 extends over 14 amino acids. J lost 8 bases, V lost 3 bases, and 5 bases had no gene match. DNA for the CDR3: TGTGCCAGCAGTTTCAGCGGGAGGATGTATGAGCAGTTCTTC. This encodes CASSFSGRMYEQFF.

This chain joins TRBV11-2 and TRBJ2-7, with a possible D match to TRBD2 (6 bases). The V and J ends lost 8 bases and 2 bases respectively, with 10 bases between them. The germline V gene has CDR1 SGHAT and CDR2 FQNNGV. This CDR3 spans 12 amino acids. The CDR3: CASGRFTYEQYF. The CDR3 nucleotides are TGTGCCAGCGGGAGGTTCACCTACGAGCAGTACTTC.

This clonotype was recorded at least ten times. This sequence joins TRBV7-9 and TRBJ2-5; possibly TRBD1 or TRBD2 for D (5 bases each). The CDR3 extends over 15 amino acids. Germline lookup yields CDR1 SEHNR and CDR2 FQNEAQ (reference sequence). V was cut by 3 bases and J by 3 bases, with 14 bases left in between. CDR3 protein: CASSFEPGTKETQYF. DNA of the CDR3: TGTGCCAGCAGCTTCGAACCCGGGACGAAAGAGACCCAGTACTTC.

The V gene is TRBV7-3, the J gene TRBJ1-3; D is undetermined. CDR3 size: 16 residues. The germline CDR1 and CDR2 sequences are SGHTA and FQGTGA. Deletions cut 2 bases from V and 0 bases from J, with 11 bases between. DNA for the CDR3: TGTGCCAGCAGCTTAGGAGCGGGAAGCTCTGGAAACACCATATATTTT. Protein sequence: CASSLGAGSSGNTIYF.

This clonotype was seen many times. The V gene is TRBV24-1, the J gene TRBJ2-5, with 9 bases identical to TRBD2. Germline assignment: CDR1 KGHDR and CDR2 SFDVKD. The CDR3 covers 15 residues. V was clipped by 6 bases and J by 5 bases; unmatched bases: 9. CDR3 residues: CATSSRLAGFETQYF. CDR3 nucleotides: TGTGCCACCAGTTCTCGTCTAGCGGGATTTGAGACCCAGTACTTC.

There are many counts of this clonotype. This could be a read error, since a much larger clone is one nucleotide away. The chain links TRBV20-1 to TRBJ2-7; 9 bases map to TRBD2. Per the germline V gene, CDR1 is DFQATT and CDR2 is SNEGSKA (reference sequence). This CDR3 has 17 amino acids. Trimming at V came to 0 bases and at J to 1 base, leaving 10 bases not matched to a gene. The CDR3 here is CSARDPRTSAYSYEQYF. The CDR3 DNA reads TGCAGTGCTAGAGACCCCCGGACTAGCGCATATTCCTACGAGCAGTACTTC.

Ten or more counts support this clonotype. A read error is possible here, since a much larger clone lies one base away. V usage is TRBV20-1 and J usage is TRBJ2-7, with 11 bases lining up with TRBD2. The CDR3 length is 15 residues. Germline V gene sequence: CDR1 DFQATT, CDR2 SNEGSKA (reference sequence). V lost 3 bases and J lost 6; bases outside the gene matches: 10. CDR3 nucleotide sequence: TGCAGTGCTAGGGGGATGACTAGCGGGACGGCCGAGCAGTACTTC. It yields the protein CSARGMTSGTAEQYF.

By its share, this clonotype is medium-sized (0.01 to 0.1%). The chain uses TRBV7-8 and TRBJ2-7; D is ambiguous. This CDR3 has 13 residues. Looked up from germline, CDR1 is SGHVS and CDR2 is FQNEAQ. V lost 6 bases, J lost 2 bases, and 11 bases lay in between. The CDR3, as DNA: TGTGCCAGCAGACGAGGAGTGACCTACGAGCAGTACTTC. It yields the protein CASRRGVTYEQYF. The complete variable domain, with remaining parts taken from reference TRBV7-8 and TRBJ2-7, reads GAGVSQSPRYKVAKRGQDVALRCDPISGHVSLFWYQQALGQGPEFLTYFQNEAQLDKSGLPSDRFFAERPEGSVSTLKIQRTQQEDSAVYLCASRRGVTYEQYFGPGTRLTVT.

This chain joins TRBV4-2 and TRBJ1-4; D remains unclear. The CDR3 extends over 17 amino acids. The V end was cut by 0 bases, the J end by 5 bases, with 16 bases between. Germline V gives CDR1 LGHNA, CDR2 YNFKEQ. CDR3 DNA: TGTGCCAGCAGCCAAGAATCCTGGGATTTGGGGAATGAAAAACTGTTTTTT. Translated: CASSQESWDLGNEKLFF.

This clonotype was picked up many times. This sequence joins TRBV5-1 and TRBJ2-5; no definite D call. The germline V gene has CDR1 SGHRS and CDR2 YFSETQ. The ends were cut back, 3 bases at V and 5 bases at J, with 17 bases in the middle. The CDR3 runs to 15 residues. For the CDR3, the DNA is TGCGCCAGCAGCTGGCTTGACCCCGGTCGGGAGACCCAGTACTTC. It specifies CASSWLDPGRETQYF.

The chain joins TRBV9 to TRBJ1-6, with a possible D match to TRBD1 (5 bases). The CDR3 runs 16 residues. The germline CDR1 and CDR2 sequences are SGDLS and YYNGEE. V was shortened by 4 bases and J by 5 bases, with 16 bases between the two germline ends. The CDR3 spells CASSLGAGHDNSPLHF. CDR3 DNA: TGTGCCAGCAGCCTCGGGGCCGGGCATGATAATTCACCCCTCCACTTT.

This clonotype occurred many times. A much larger clone differs by one base, so this may be a read error. This chain joins TRBV14 and TRBJ2-1, with TRBD2 matching 10 bases. CDR1 is SGHDN and CDR2 is FVKESK in the germline V gene. Trimming took 4 bases from V and 9 from J; bases not matched to a gene: 15. The CDR3 is 17 residues long. This CDR3 reads CASSPPRTSGGASEQFF. The CDR3 nucleotides read TGTGCCAGCAGCCCTCCCCGGACTAGCGGAGGGGCCTCTGAGCAGTTCTTC.

The gene calls are TRBV19 and TRBJ2-2; 9 bases fit TRBD2. CDR1 and CDR2 from the germline V gene are LNHDA and SQIVND (reference sequence). CDR3 length equals 14 residues. V gave up 6 bases and J gave up 3 bases; unmatched junction bases: 2. The CDR3 bases are TGTGCCAGTAGGCTAGCGGGATACACCGGGGAGCTGTTTTTT. Translation gives CASRLAGYTGELFF.

This clonotype occurred many times. The CDR3: CASSMKGRSLNSPLHF. Here the CDR3 DNA reads TGTGCCAGTAGTATGAAGGGGCGGAGCCTTAATTCACCCCTCCACTTT. The gene calls are TRBV19 and TRBJ1-6, with D possibly matching TRBD1 (5 bases). V dropped 3 bases and J dropped 6 bases, with 15 bases sitting between them. The CDR3 sequence is 16 residues long. Germline loops: CDR1 LNHDA, CDR2 SQIVND (reference sequence).

This chain joins TRBV5-1 and TRBJ1-4; the match to TRBD1 covers 8 bases. The CDR3 is 15 amino acids. Trimming removed 0 bases from V and 8 bases from J; junction bases left unmatched: 6. Germline V gene sequence: CDR1 SGHRS, CDR2 YFSETQ. The CDR3 DNA is TGCGCCAGCAGCTTGGGGACAGGGTCCAGGGAAAAACTGTTTTTT. Amino acid sequence: CASSLGTGSREKLFF. Supplemented by reference TRBV5-1 and TRBJ1-4, the full variable domain reads KAGVTQTPRYLIKTRGQQVTLSCSPISGHRSVSWYQQTPGQGLQFLFEYFSETQRNKGNFPGRFSGRQFSNSRSEMNVSTLELGDSALYLCASSLGTGSREKLFFGSGTQLSVL.